The TCR beta chain under discussion was sequenced for a study of vaccination and CD4 T cells after COVID-19. Background on the study: Ranging from 14 to 241, the interval between dose two and post-vaccine sampling had a median of roughly 2.5 months.

Oncomine TCR Beta short-read sequencing was applied to DNA from cultured CD4+ T cells. Each CDR3 protein gets one entry after TCRdb re-called the PCR reads with MiXCR. The data contain fewer than 20,000 distinct CDR3 sequences, roughly 55% of them singletons. As to treatment: approximately 10-day PBMC culture with coronavirus spike peptide pools or control peptides (ViraFEST assay). As regards this clonotype: Its matching antigen is unknown.

The sample in question was CD4+ T cells from blood, cultured in vitro, obtained before SARS-CoV-2 vaccination. This TCR came from a human donor who had recovered from COVID-19.

This CDR3 reads CAWSVGATLNTEAFF. CDR3 DNA sequence: TGTGCCTGGAGTGTTGGTGCCACCTTGAACACTGAAGCTTTCTTT. The chain recombines TRBV30 with TRBJ1-1; no reliable D call. CDR1 GTSNPN and CDR2 SVGIG come from the germline V gene (reference sequence). Trimming left V 0 bases short and J 0 bases short, with 11 bases between. This CDR3 spans 15 amino acids.